This entry lists 28 T cell receptor beta chains sequenced from one sample in a study of identical twins (dated by TCRdb to the mid-2010s). Libraries were built with 5' RACE. Sequencing used an Illumina HiSeq 2000. TCRdb ran its own pipeline on the public reads, namely fastp trimming at Q25 and MiXCR clone calling, and kept in-frame beta chains. Each entry is one CDR3 protein sequence, shown with its most common DNA and genes. The sample table records hundreds of thousands of distinct CDR3 sequences; 9% to 15% of these occur just once. The top ten constitute around 1.5% of the sample. The same specimen was also included in a second study, on yellow fever vaccine responses in identical twins.

The specimen sequenced was PBMCs. All receptors come from a woman between 18 and 29 years old in good health.

This clonotype has a handful of counts. For the CDR3, the DNA is TGCAGTGCCCAGGGTCTAGCGGGGTCAGGGATGGCCCAGTACTTC. Translating gives CSAQGLAGSGMAQYF. This chain joins TRBV20-1 and TRBJ2-5, with TRBD2 matching 9 bases. The ends lost 6 bases at V and 9 bases at J; junction bases unmatched: 17. This CDR3 contains 15 residues. Germline-derived CDR1 and CDR2 are DFQATT and SNEGSKA (reference sequence).

This chain connects TRBV27 to TRBJ2-5; no firm D call. The germline V gene has CDR1 MNHEY and CDR2 SMNVEV (reference sequence). Trimming removed 6 bases from V and 4 bases from J, with 27 bases in between. The CDR3 sequence is 18 residues long. The CDR3 sequence is CASSPLGQGPNRGETQYF. CDR3 bases: TGTGCCAGCAGCCCCTTAGGCCAAGGGCCGAACAGAGGAGAGACCCAGTACTTC.

This clonotype turned up a few times. The genes are TRBV20-1 and TRBJ2-1, with 9 bases that match TRBD2. The CDR3 is 14 residues long. Germline CDR1 and CDR2: DFQATT and SNEGSKA (reference sequence). J gave up 7 bases and V 5 bases, and 9 bases lay outside the gene matches. The CDR3 DNA is TGCAGTGCTCCTGTGCTAGCGGGGAAAAATGAGCAGTTCTTC. This translates into CSAPVLAGKNEQFF.

This clonotype was seen more than once but under ten times. The chain recombines TRBV27 with TRBJ1-1; D is possibly TRBD1 (5 bases). The CDR3 has 14 residues. Trimming took off 1 base at V and 1 base at J, with 7 bases between the two ends. Germline V CDR1 and CDR2: MNHEY, SMNVEV (reference sequence). The CDR3 DNA reads as TGTGCCAGCAGTTTATGGGGGAGGAACACTGAAGCTTTCTTT. It yields the protein CASSLWGRNTEAFF.

The gene calls are TRBV4-1 and TRBJ2-1; 9 bases fit TRBD2. This CDR3 contains 17 residues. Trimming took 1 base from V and 1 from J; bases not matched to a gene: 5. Germline lookup yields CDR1 MGHRA and CDR2 YSYEKL. DNA of the CDR3: TGCGCCAGCAGCCAAGGGAGCGGGAGGTTTTCCTACAATGAGCAGTTCTTC. Its translation is CASSQGSGRFSYNEQFF.

This clonotype was detected ten times or more. This chain connects TRBV20-1 to TRBJ2-3; no definite D call. CDR3 length: 16 residues. Germline V CDR1 and CDR2: DFQATT, SNEGSKA (reference sequence). V shed 4 bases and J shed 0 bases, with 17 bases lying between them. CDR3 protein: CSANPFSSASTDTQYF. The CDR3 DNA reads as TGCAGTGCTAACCCCTTTAGCTCGGCTAGCACAGATACGCAGTATTTT.

This clonotype was detected only a few times. The CDR3 spells CSVAPGTGGLGDTQYF. For the CDR3, the DNA is TGCAGCGTTGCCCCCGGGACAGGGGGTTTAGGAGATACGCAGTATTTT. This chain connects TRBV29-1 to TRBJ2-3; 11 bases match TRBD1. The CDR3 totals 16 residues. Germline V gene sequence: CDR1 SQVTM, CDR2 ANQGSEA. V shed 4 bases and J 5 bases; nucleotides not matched to a gene: 11.

A few counts support this clonotype. The V call is TRBV6-1, the J call TRBJ1-4; D remains unclear. The CDR3 length is 13 residues. V lost 6 bases to trimming and J lost 8 bases, with 13 bases between them. Germline V CDR1 and CDR2: MNHNS, SASEGT. The CDR3 DNA reads TGTGCCAGCAGCCCCGTGGTTGGAGAAAAACTGTTTTTT. Translating gives CASSPVVGEKLFF.

This clonotype has more than one count but fewer than ten. This rearrangement joins TRBV10-2 to TRBJ2-5; 9 bases map to TRBD1. Germline lookup yields CDR1 WSHSY and CDR2 SAAADI. V lost 7 bases, J lost 2 bases, and 11 bases stayed unmatched. The CDR3 has 16 residues. The CDR3 is CASKTTGQGLQETQYF. As DNA, the CDR3 is TGCGCCAGCAAAACAACGGGACAGGGATTACAAGAGACCCAGTACTTC.

This clonotype was observed a few times. This rearrangement joins TRBV5-1 to TRBJ2-2, with 7 bases matching TRBD1. The CDR3 loop spans 14 amino acids. The junction had 6 bases not matched to a gene; V was cut back by 4 bases and J by 6 bases. Germline-derived CDR1 and CDR2 are SGHRS and YFSETQ. The CDR3 region is CASSAPGGPGELFF. For the CDR3, the DNA is TGCGCCAGCAGCGCACCAGGGGGTCCCGGGGAGCTGTTTTTT.

There are a few counts of this clonotype. This chain links TRBV7-9 with TRBJ2-1; TRBD2 matches 8 bases. The CDR3 sequence is 14 residues long. V lost 7 bases and J lost 3; bases outside the gene matches: 5. Germline-derived CDR1 and CDR2 are SEHNR and FQNEAQ (reference sequence). CDR3 sequence: CASTRGEVYNEQFF. CDR3 DNA sequence: TGTGCCAGCACGCGGGGGGAGGTCTACAATGAGCAGTTCTTC.

This clonotype was picked up a small number of times. Here the CDR3 reads CASSSDWTSGAYEQYF. Written as DNA, the CDR3 is TGTGCCAGCAGCTCTGACTGGACTAGCGGGGCCTACGAGCAGTACTTC. This chain connects TRBV7-2 to TRBJ2-7, with TRBD2 matching over 12 bases. CDR1 is SGHTA and CDR2 is FQGNSA in the germline V gene. The ends lost 4 bases at V and 2 bases at J; junction bases unmatched: 6. The CDR3 totals 16 residues.

The chain combines TRBV20-1 with TRBJ2-3; D might be TRBD2 (5 bases). Trimming took 6 bases from V and 9 from J, leaving 19 bases between them. From germline, CDR1 is DFQATT and CDR2 SNEGSKA (reference sequence). The CDR3 loop spans 13 amino acids. The CDR3 DNA sequence: TGCAGTGCCACTAGACTGACGGCCCGCACGCAGTATTTT. It encodes CSATRLTARTQYF.

There are a few counts of this clonotype. The rearrangement links TRBV29-1 to TRBJ1-3; D not resolved. The CDR3 extends over 13 amino acids. The V end lost 1 base, the J end lost 4 bases, and 8 bases lay between the germline ends. Germline V CDR1 and CDR2: SQVTM, ANQGSEA. CDR3 sequence (DNA): TGCAGCGTTGAAGGCAGACCCGGAAACACCATATATTTT. It codes for CSVEGRPGNTIYF.

This clonotype was counted a few times. V and J are TRBV7-2 and TRBJ1-2; D perhaps matches TRBD1 (5 bases). CDR3 length: 14 amino acids. V was shortened by 5 bases and J by 1 base, with 11 bases between the two germline ends. CDR1 is SGHTA, CDR2 FQGNSA, per germline. DNA for the CDR3: TGTGCCAGCAGCCGACCAGGGCTTAACTATGGCTACACCTTC. Its translation is CASSRPGLNYGYTF.

The chain joins TRBV20-1 to TRBJ2-7; 10 nucleotides agree with TRBD2. J was trimmed by 0 bases and V by 1 base; bases with no gene match: 6. CDR1 and CDR2 (germline): DFQATT, SNEGSKA (reference sequence). The CDR3 is 16 residues long. The CDR3 bases are TGCAGTGCTAGAGGCCCTGGGACTAGCGACTCCTACGAGCAGTACTTC. Protein: CSARGPGTSDSYEQYF.

In this sample, this clonotype turned up many times. This chain joins TRBV28 and TRBJ1-5, with D uncertain. The CDR3 is made up of 13 amino acids. Trimming stripped 5 bases from V and 6 bases from J, with 11 bases between. Germline lookup yields CDR1 MDHEN and CDR2 SYDVKM. Here the CDR3 DNA reads TGTGCCAGCAGTCCCCTGGGAGGTCAGCCCCAGCATTTT. Translation gives CASSPLGGQPQHF. Variable domain in full (rest from reference TRBV28 and TRBJ1-5): DVKVTQSSRYLVKRTGEKVFLECVQDMDHENMFWYRQDPGLGLRLIYFSYDVKMKEKGDIPEGYSVSREKKERFSLILESASTNQTSMYLCASSPLGGQPQHFGDGTRLSIL.

This clonotype was seen a few times. CDR3 bases: TGTGCCAGCAGTGAAAGACTCTACGAGCAGTACGTC. Protein product: CASSERLYEQYV. The chain uses TRBV2 and TRBJ2-7; D is unclear. Germline V gene data show CDR1 as SNHLY and CDR2 as FYNNEI. The V and J ends lost 2 bases and 3 bases respectively, with 5 bases between them. The CDR3 loop spans 12 amino acids.

This clonotype was detected only a few times. The rearrangement uses TRBV4-2 and TRBJ2-6, with TRBD2 as a possible D gene (5 bases). Deletions cut 1 base from V and 4 bases from J, with 20 bases between. CDR1 and CDR2 (germline): LGHNA, YNFKEQ. The CDR3 contains 19 residues. CDR3 in amino acids: CASSQAPGFSSTGANVLTF. CDR3 nucleotides: TGTGCCAGCAGCCAAGCCCCGGGATTTTCCTCTACGGGGGCCAACGTCCTGACTTTC.

The genes are TRBV12-3 or TRBV12-4 and TRBJ1-6, with a tentative D call TRBD1 (5 bases). The V end lost 4 bases, the J end lost 7 bases, and 8 bases lay between the germline ends. The CDR3 is made up of 13 amino acids. Written as DNA, the CDR3 is TGTGCCAGCAGTTACGGGGGGAATTCACCCCTCCACTTT. Translated, it gives CASSYGGNSPLHF.

There are many counts of this clonotype. This sequence joins TRBV10-3 and TRBJ2-3, with TRBD2 matching 9 bases. V trimming: 3 bases; J trimming: 0 bases; junction bases outside the gene matches: 4. The germline V gene encodes CDR1 ENHRY and CDR2 SYGVKD. The CDR3 is 16 residues long. CDR3 nucleotides: TGTGCCATCAGTGAAGGGCTAGCGGGGAGCACAGATACGCAGTATTTT. It yields the protein CAISEGLAGSTDTQYF.

A few counts support this clonotype. V gene TRBV6-6 combines with J gene TRBJ1-4; D unclear. Germline-derived CDR1 and CDR2 are MNHNY and SVGAGI (reference sequence). CDR3 length: 13 residues. The germline V and J ends were trimmed by 6 bases and 2 bases, with 7 bases remaining between them. This CDR3 is CASRSGTNEKLFF. CDR3 DNA sequence: TGTGCCAGCAGGTCGGGTACTAATGAAAAACTGTTTTTT.

The chain carries TRBV20-1 and TRBJ2-3; no clear D gene. The CDR3 runs to 11 residues. From germline, CDR1 is DFQATT and CDR2 SNEGSKA (reference sequence). The CDR3 loop reads CRALGWDTQYF. In nucleotides, the CDR3 is TGCAGAGCCCTGGGGTGGGATACGCAGTATTTT.

This clonotype has only a few counts. The rearrangement uses TRBV15 and TRBJ2-7; weak D call: TRBD2 (6 bases). The CDR3 runs 15 residues. V was shortened by 0 bases and J by 7 bases, with 16 bases between the two germline ends. The germline gives CDR1 LNHNV, CDR2 YYDKDF (reference sequence). The CDR3 nucleotides are TGTGCCACCAGCAGAGATAGGGGCGCGGGGAGAGAGCAGTACTTC. This sequence encodes CATSRDRGAGREQYF.

Only a few counts were recorded for this clonotype. The chain carries TRBV14 and TRBJ1-3; D is possibly TRBD1 (5 bases). This CDR3 comprises 16 residues. Germline values: CDR1 SGHDN, CDR2 FVKESK. Deletions cut 4 bases from V and 3 bases from J, with 16 bases between. CDR3 DNA sequence: TGTGCCAGCAGCCCCCTGAAAGACAGAGTTGGAAACACCATATATTTT. Translation: CASSPLKDRVGNTIYF.

This clonotype was observed a handful of times. This sequence joins TRBV21-1 and TRBJ2-1; no DNA check was done on the table's D call, TRBD2. TRBV21-1 is marked as a pseudogene. This CDR3 is 17 amino acids long. The CDR3 nucleotides are TGTGCCAGCAGCAAACCTCCGGGACTAGAAGATGACAATGAGCAGTTCTTC. This encodes CASSKPPGLEDDNEQFF.

This clonotype was seen only a few times. This chain uses TRBV14 with TRBJ1-1; TRBD1 is a possible D gene (5 bases). V was cut by 4 bases and J by 3 bases, with 15 bases left in between. CDR3 size: 15 residues. Looked up from germline, CDR1 is SGHDN and CDR2 is FVKESK. The CDR3 DNA is TGTGCCAGCAGCCCAGTCAGGGTTGGGGACACTGAAGCTTTCTTT. Its protein product is CASSPVRVGDTEAFF.

This clonotype came up a few times. The chain couples TRBV28 to TRBJ2-5; the D gene is possibly TRBD2 (6 bases). The CDR3 runs 17 residues. V lost 4 bases and J 3 bases, leaving 21 bases between the germline ends. Per the germline V gene, CDR1 is MDHEN and CDR2 is SYDVKM. The CDR3: CASSSHAWGDPEETQYF. The CDR3 region has the DNA TGTGCCAGCAGTTCCCACGCGTGGGGGGACCCTGAAGAGACCCAGTACTTC.